These T cell receptor beta chains were read from a single sample in a study of T-cell reconstitution after alpha-beta-depleted transplantation in children. Using its own MiXCR run on the PCR reads, TCRdb lists one record per CDR3 protein. The profile shows roughly 98,000 distinct CDR3 sequences, 15% to 17% of them singletons. The sample consisted of PBMCs, mostly from graft donor cells, taken 180 days after TCRalphabeta/CD19-depleted stem cell transplant. These receptors all come from a male patient aged 2-9 years who had a stem cell transplant for acute lymphoblastic leukemia, so the T cells may come from the graft donor. The conserved cysteine and the conserved F or W are not part of the CDR3 here. The order of the fields is clone size, J gene, V gene, CDR3 protein. Rows give clone size only sometimes, using once, few, many, or a class for an expanded clone.

>NA|TRBJ2-3|TRBV30
AWSAGTETSDTQY
>few|TRBJ2-7|TRBV14
ASSPGQLPYEQY
>few|TRBJ2-5|TRBV20-1
SAHSGGAETQY
>many|TRBJ2-1|TRBV7-9
ASSFQGYNEQF
>NA|TRBJ2-7|TRBV20-1
SATNPGRPYEQY
>few|TRBJ1-1|TRBV3-1
ASSQGGEAF
>NA|TRBJ2-7|TRBV20-1
SARPPRGSEGYEQY
>few|TRBJ1-5|TRBV20-1
SARDPGQGALSNQPQH
>few|TRBJ2-5|TRBV5-1
ASSLVDWTRTQETQY
>NA|TRBJ2-3|TRBV7-2
ASSWIAGVDTDTQY
>NA|TRBJ1-1|TRBV12-3/TRBV12-4
ASSRQGAVNTEAF
>NA|TRBJ1-1|TRBV3-1
ASSQGPGSGTEAF
>few|TRBJ2-1|TRBV10-3
AISEREGNEQF
>NA|TRBJ1-1|TRBV20-1
SASPPNTEAF
>few|TRBJ1-1|TRBV7-2
ASSLAVADEAF
>NA|TRBJ2-1|TRBV11-2
ASSLDFRDAYYNEQF
>few|TRBJ1-2|TRBV7-9
ASSLDLANYGYT
>NA|TRBJ2-7|TRBV9
ASSVRTGSSEQY
>NA|TRBJ1-1|TRBV7-2
ASSLEVGVFGWVAF
>many|TRBJ1-1|TRBV7-2
ASSLGATGTEAF
>NA|TRBJ2-7|TRBV6-5
ASSPRDGRYEQY
>few|TRBJ1-2|TRBV9
ASSAGLPGHGYT
>many|TRBJ1-4|TRBV7-2
ASSRMGQLNEKLF
>few|TRBJ2-7|TRBV5-1
ASSATGTQGKQY
>NA|TRBJ2-5|TRBV7-2
ASSFDGSETQY
>NA|TRBJ2-7|TRBV5-1
ASSLNGQGREQY
>few|TRBJ2-5|TRBV7-6
ASSQAGTVQETQY
>NA|TRBJ2-7|TRBV24-1
ATSDFPERQPWTEYYEQY
>few|TRBJ1-2|TRBV15
ATSRSGTLGYT
>NA|TRBJ2-7|TRBV29-1
SVEDRGSYEQY
>NA|TRBJ2-3|TRBV19
ASSIRHPDTQY
>many|TRBJ1-1|TRBV5-6
ASSLGPGGTEAF
>NA|TRBJ2-2|TRBV7-2
ASSLGGLAGLTGELF
>NA|TRBJ2-7|TRBV3-1
ASSGGDRVYEQY
>many|TRBJ2-7|TRBV20-1
SAPRTGAYEQY
>NA|TRBJ2-2|TRBV12-3/TRBV12-4
ASSLIPGELF
>few|TRBJ1-2|TRBV20-1
SATIDRIYGYT
>many|TRBJ2-4|TRBV12-3/TRBV12-4
ASSFEIWVAKNIQY
>few|TRBJ1-2|TRBV9
ASSTDRGPGYT
>few|TRBJ1-4|TRBV20-1
SAPAWAGEKLNEKLF
>NA|TRBJ2-7|TRBV20-1
SALSYEQY
>many|TRBJ1-1|TRBV2
ASSTRRAGEGTEAF
>few|TRBJ1-2|TRBV20-1
SAIVNLYGYT
>few|TRBJ2-7|TRBV5-4
ASSAGGLSSYEQY
>many|TRBJ1-4|TRBV28
ASSLTGTGFKKLF
>NA|TRBJ1-2|TRBV20-1
SARYRHYGYT
>few|TRBJ2-7|TRBV27
ASSWTVSYEQY
>NA|TRBJ2-3|TRBV7-9
ASSLAGADTQY
>NA|TRBJ1-1|TRBV7-9
ASSLDGRSRSGPEAF